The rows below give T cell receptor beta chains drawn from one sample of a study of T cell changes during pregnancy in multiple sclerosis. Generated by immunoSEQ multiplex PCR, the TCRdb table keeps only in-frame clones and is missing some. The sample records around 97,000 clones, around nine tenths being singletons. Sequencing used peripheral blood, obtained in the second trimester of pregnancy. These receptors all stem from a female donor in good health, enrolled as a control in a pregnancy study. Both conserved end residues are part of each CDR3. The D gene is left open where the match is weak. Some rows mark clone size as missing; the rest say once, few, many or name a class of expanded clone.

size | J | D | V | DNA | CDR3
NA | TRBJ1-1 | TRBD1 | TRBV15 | TGTGCCACCAGCTTTCGACAGGGAGGTGAAGCTTTCTTT | CATSFRQGGEAFF
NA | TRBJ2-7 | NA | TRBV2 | TGTGCCAGCACTAGGGGGACCTACGAGCAGTACTTC | CASTRGTYEQYF
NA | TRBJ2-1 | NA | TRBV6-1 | TGTGCCAGCAGTGGGCGGCAGGGTGGCTACAATGAGCAGTTCTTC | CASSGRQGGYNEQFF
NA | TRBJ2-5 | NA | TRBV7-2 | TGTGCCAGCAGCTTAGCGCGGGGCAGGGCCCAAGAGACCCAGTACTTC | CASSLARGRAQETQYF
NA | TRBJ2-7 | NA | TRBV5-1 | TGCGCCAGCAGCTTGTCCAGGGATCCCTACGAGCAGTACTTC | CASSLSRDPYEQYF
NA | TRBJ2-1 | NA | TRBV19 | TGTGCCAGTAGGCTCAGGGATAATGAGCAGTTCTTC | CASRLRDNEQFF
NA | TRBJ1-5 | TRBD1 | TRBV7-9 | TGTGCCAGCAGCTTGGGACAGGGGTTTTACAATCAGCCCCAGCATTTT | CASSLGQGFYNQPQHF
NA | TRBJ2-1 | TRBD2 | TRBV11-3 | TGTGCCAGCAGCTCCGGCGGGGGGGTGGAAAATGAGCAGTTCTTC | CASSSGGGVENEQFF
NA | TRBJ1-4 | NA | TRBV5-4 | TGTGCCAGCAGCTCCCGGACAGACCAACTGTTTTTT | CASSSRTDQLFF
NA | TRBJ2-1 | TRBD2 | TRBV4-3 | TGCGCCAGCAGCCAAGATCTGCGTTTTCGGGGGGATGAGCAGTTCTTC | CASSQDLRFRGDEQFF
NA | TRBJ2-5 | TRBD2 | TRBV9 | TGTGCCAGCAGCGTAGACATTAGCGGGGGCCGGTCCCAGTACTTC | CASSVDISGGRSQYF
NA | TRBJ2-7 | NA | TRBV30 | TGTGCCTGGAGTGACGGAGTGGGCTACGAGCAGTACTTC | CAWSDGVGYEQYF
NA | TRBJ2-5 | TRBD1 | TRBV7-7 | TGTGCCAGCAGCCTGGGGACAGGGGGGCAAGAGACCCAGTACTTC | CASSLGTGGQETQYF
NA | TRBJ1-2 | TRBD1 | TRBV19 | TGTGCCAGTACAGGGGGGACACCTAACTATGGCTACACCTTC | CASTGGTPNYGYTF
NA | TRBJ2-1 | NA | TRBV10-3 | TGTGCCATCAGTGAGTCTCCAAATGAGCAGTTCTTC | CAISESPNEQFF
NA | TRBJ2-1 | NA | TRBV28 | TGTGCCAGCATGGGCCCGGAGGGCAATGAGCAGTTCTTC | CASMGPEGNEQFF
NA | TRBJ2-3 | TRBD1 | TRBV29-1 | TGCAGCGGTAAAACCGGGACAGGCACAGATACGCAGTATTTT | CSGKTGTGTDTQYF
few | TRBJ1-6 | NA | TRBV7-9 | TGTGCCAGCAGCCAAACGGTCCGGGGTCTCCACTTT | CASSQTVRGLHF
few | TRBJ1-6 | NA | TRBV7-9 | TGTGCCAGCAGCCCTACAATTGAAGAGGGACCCCTCCACTTT | CASSPTIEEGPLHF
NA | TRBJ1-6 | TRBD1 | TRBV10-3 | TGTGCCATCAGTGTGACAGGGTTGAGGGCTTCACCCCTCCACTTT | CAISVTGLRASPLHF
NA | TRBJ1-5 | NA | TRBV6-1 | TGTGCCAGCAGTGCCGACGGGGGTACCAATCAGCCCCAGCATTTT | CASSADGGTNQPQHF
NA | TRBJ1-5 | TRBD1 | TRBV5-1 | TGCGCCAGCTCCTCCGGGACAGCCAATCAGCCCCAGCATTTT | CASSSGTANQPQHF
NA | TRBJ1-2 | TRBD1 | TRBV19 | TGTGCCAGTAGTATTGGGACAGGCTATGGCTACACCTTC | CASSIGTGYGYTF
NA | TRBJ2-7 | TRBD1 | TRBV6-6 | TGTGCCAGCAGTTTCGGGACAGATTACTACGAGCAGTACTTC | CASSFGTDYYEQYF
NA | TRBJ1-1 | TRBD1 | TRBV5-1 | TGCGCCAGCAGCTTTCGAACAGGGGATGCCACTGAAGCTTTCTTT | CASSFRTGDATEAFF
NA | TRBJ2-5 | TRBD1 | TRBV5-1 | TGCGCCAGCGGCCTTTCGGGACAGGGGTGGGAGACCCAGTACTTC | CASGLSGQGWETQYF
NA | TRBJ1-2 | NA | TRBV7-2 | TGTGCCAGCAGCTCTGGCAGGGGCTATGGCTACACCTTC | CASSSGRGYGYTF
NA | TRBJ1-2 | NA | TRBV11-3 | TGTGCCAGCAGCTTAGGCGGGAGTTTCTATGGCTACACCTTC | CASSLGGSFYGYTF
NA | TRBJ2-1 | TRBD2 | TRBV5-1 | TGCGCCAGCAGCCAGAGTAGCGGGAGGAATGAGCAGTTCTTC | CASSQSSGRNEQFF
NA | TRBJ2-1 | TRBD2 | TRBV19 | TGTGCCAGTAGGACTAGCGGAACCTACAATGAGCAGTTCTTC | CASRTSGTYNEQFF
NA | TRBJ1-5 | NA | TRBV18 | TGTGCCAGCTCACCGGGGAGGCGGTATAGCAATCAGCCCCAGCATTTT | CASSPGRRYSNQPQHF
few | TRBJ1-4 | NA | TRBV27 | TGTGCCAGCAGCGTTGCCCGGAATGAAAAACTGTTTTTT | CASSVARNEKLFF
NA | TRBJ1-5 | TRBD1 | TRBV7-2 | TGTGCCAGCAGCTTAGAAACAGGGGCCAATCAGCCCCAGCATTTT | CASSLETGANQPQHF
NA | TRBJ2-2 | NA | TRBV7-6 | TGTGCCAGCAGCTTAGTTTCCGCCGGGGAGCTGTTTTTT | CASSLVSAGELFF
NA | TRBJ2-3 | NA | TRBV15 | TGTGCCACCAGCAGAGATCCCGCAGATACGCAGTATTTT | CATSRDPADTQYF
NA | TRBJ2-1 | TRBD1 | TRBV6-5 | TGTGCCAGCAGTCGGACAGGGGGGCGCAATGAGCAGTTCTTC | CASSRTGGRNEQFF
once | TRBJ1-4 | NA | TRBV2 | TGTGCCAGCAGTGAAGGGGAGGCAACTAATGAAAAACTGTTTTTT | CASSEGEATNEKLFF
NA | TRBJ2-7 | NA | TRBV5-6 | TGTGCCAGCAGCCCGGTCGGGGGTTTATACGAGCAGTACTTC | CASSPVGGLYEQYF
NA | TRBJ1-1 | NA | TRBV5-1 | TGCGCCAGCAGCTTGGCCCAAAGGACAGAAAGAAATGAAGCTTTCTTT | CASSLAQRTERNEAFF
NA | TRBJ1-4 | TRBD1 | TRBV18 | TGTGCCAGCTCACAGGGACAGGGTGGTGAAAAACTGTTTTTT | CASSQGQGGEKLFF
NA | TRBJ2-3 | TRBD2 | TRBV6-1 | TGTGCCAGCAGGACTCCGAGACTAGCGACAGATACGCAGTATTTT | CASRTPRLATDTQYF
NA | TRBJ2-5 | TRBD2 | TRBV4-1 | TGCGCCAGCAGCCAAGATGGACTAGTCCAAGAGACCCAGTACTTC | CASSQDGLVQETQYF
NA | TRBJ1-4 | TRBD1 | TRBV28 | TGTGCCAGCAGTTGGAGGGGGCGGGTTGAAAAACTGTTTTTT | CASSWRGRVEKLFF
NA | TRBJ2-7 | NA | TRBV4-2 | TGTGCCAGCAGCCAAGATGCTAGTCTTAGCTCCTACGAGCAGTACTTC | CASSQDASLSSYEQYF
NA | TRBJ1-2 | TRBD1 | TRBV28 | TGTGCCAGCAGTTTAAGAGGACAGGGGGCAGTTGGCTACACCTTC | CASSLRGQGAVGYTF
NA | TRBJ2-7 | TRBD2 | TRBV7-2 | TGTGCCAGCAGCCCCCAGCGGGAGCGCTCCTACGAGCAGTACTTC | CASSPQRERSYEQYF
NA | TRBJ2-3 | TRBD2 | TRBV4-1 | TGCGCCAGCAGCCAGCCGGGACTAGTAGTAATGGATACGCAGTATTTT | CASSQPGLVVMDTQYF